This entry lists 26 T cell receptor beta chains sequenced from one sample in a study of human T cells and chemical hapten exposure. One entry per CDR3 protein results from TCRdb running MiXCR on the RACE reads. In the table there are more than 85,000 distinct CDR3 sequences, about 8% of which are singletons. Regarding time point: pre-sensitization, week 0. Treatment meaning: therapeutic diphenylcyclopropenone sensitization with weekly scalp DPC. The material was whole blood, obtained in connection with sensitization to the hapten diphenylcyclopropenone (DPC). Receptor source: a man aged 40-49 years with alopecia areata. Some clones in this sample may be carry-over from other donors' samples.

This chain joins TRBV18 and TRBJ2-5; the D gene is possibly TRBD2 (6 bases). Per germline, CDR1 KGHSH and CDR2 LQKENI. V was trimmed by 3 bases and J by 5 bases, leaving 10 bases between them. The CDR3 sequence is 13 residues long. The CDR3 sequence: CASSPTREETQYF. The CDR3 DNA reads as TGTGCCAGCTCACCCACACGGGAGGAGACCCAGTACTTC.

The chain has TRBV7-2 and TRBJ2-2; possible D gene TRBD2, 6 bases. Germline V gives CDR1 SGHTA, CDR2 FQGNSA. The CDR3 runs 19 residues. The V and J ends lost 5 bases and 2 bases respectively, with 24 bases between them. As DNA, the CDR3 is TGTGCCAGCAGCCTAGAAGTTGTTGCCGGGAGAGCTAACACCGGGGAGCTGTTTTTT. This codes for CASSLEVVAGRANTGELFF.

This clonotype was observed many times. The rearrangement joins TRBV3-1 to TRBJ2-2, with 11 bases fitting TRBD2. The CDR3 runs 15 residues. The V and J ends lost 3 bases and 6 bases, in that order; junction bases with no gene match: 3. Germline CDR1 reads LGHDT; CDR2 reads YNNKEL (reference sequence). Here the CDR3 reads CASSHSGRAAGELFF. The CDR3 DNA is TGTGCCAGCAGCCATAGCGGGAGGGCCGCCGGGGAGCTGTTTTTT. Looking up the rest from reference TRBV3-1 and TRBJ2-2 gives the full variable domain: DTAVSQTPKYLVTQMGNDKSIKCEQNLGHDTMYWYKQDSKKFLKIMFSYNNKELIINETVPNRFSPKSPDKAHLNLHINSLELGDSAVYFCASSHSGRAAGELFFGEGSRLTVL.

Sample share makes this clonotype medium-sized. The chain uses TRBV7-2 and TRBJ2-3; tentatively, D is TRBD2 (6 bases). Germline V CDR1 and CDR2: SGHTA, FQGNSA. V was shortened by 7 bases and J by 1 base, with 15 bases between the two germline ends. The CDR3 totals 15 residues. CDR3 residues: CASTVGQRGTDTQYF. The CDR3 nucleotides are TGTGCCAGCACCGTGGGGCAGCGGGGCACAGATACGCAGTATTTT.

This clonotype was seen many times. The V and J genes are TRBV7-3 and TRBJ1-1, with 10 bases lining up with TRBD1. V gave up 1 base and J gave up 4 bases; unmatched junction bases: 3. The CDR3 has 15 amino acids. Per the germline V gene, CDR1 is SGHTA and CDR2 is FQGTGA. CDR3 nucleotides: TGTGCCAGCAGCTTAATCGGGACAGGGGTCACTGAAGCTTTCTTT. Its protein is CASSLIGTGVTEAFF.

This clonotype was counted only a few times. The rearrangement joins TRBV7-2 to TRBJ2-7; TRBD1 agrees at 7 bases. V gave up 1 base and J gave up 0 bases; unmatched junction bases: 6. The CDR3 is made up of 16 amino acids. Germline values: CDR1 SGHTA, CDR2 FQGNSA. CDR3 sequence reads: CASSLVGGGISYEQYV. CDR3 nucleotides: TGTGCCAGCAGCTTAGTAGGGGGCGGAATCTCCTACGAGCAGTACGTC.

The rearrangement uses TRBV2 and TRBJ2-2; 11 bases fit TRBD2. Germline values: CDR1 SNHLY, CDR2 FYNNEI. The CDR3 has 15 amino acids. Trimming removed 6 bases from V and 0 bases from J; junction bases left unmatched: 0. The CDR3 reads CASRGLAANTGELFF. The CDR3 coding sequence is TGTGCCAGCAGGGGACTAGCGGCGAACACCGGGGAGCTGTTTTTT.

This clonotype was picked up a small number of times. The genes are TRBV5-1 and TRBJ2-7; 7 nucleotides agree with TRBD1. Germline values: CDR1 SGHRS, CDR2 YFSETQ. The CDR3 contains 14 residues. The trim removed 3 bases at V and 2 bases at J, leaving 5 bases unmatched. This CDR3 reads CASSSGQPAYEQYF. The DNA of the CDR3 is TGCGCCAGCAGCTCGGGACAGCCAGCCTACGAGCAGTACTTC.

This clonotype has just a few counts. The gene calls are TRBV3-1 and TRBJ2-1, with TRBD1 matching 12 bases. Germline CDR1 and CDR2: LGHDT and YNNKEL (reference sequence). CDR3 length: 14 amino acids. J was trimmed by 9 bases and V by 6 bases; bases with no gene match: 6. CDR3 nucleotide sequence: TGTGCCAGCAGACCGGGACAGGGGGCGAGTGAGCAGTTCTTC. Its protein product is CASRPGQGASEQFF.

V is TRBV20-1 and J is TRBJ2-3, with 8 bases fitting TRBD2. V gave up 3 bases and J gave up 0 bases; unmatched junction bases: 5. The CDR3 has 15 amino acids. Germline V gene lookup returns CDR1 DFQATT and CDR2 SNEGSKA (reference sequence). CDR3 sequence reads: CSASALAASTDTQYF. CDR3 nucleotides: TGCAGTGCTAGTGCACTAGCGGCTAGCACAGATACGCAGTATTTT.

This clonotype occurred a few times. The chain recombines TRBV12-3 or TRBV12-4 with TRBJ2-2; 9 nucleotides line up with TRBD2. The V and J ends lost 3 bases and 1 base, in that order; junction bases with no gene match: 6. CDR3 length equals 17 residues. CDR3 residues: CASSLNGREGNTGELFF. For the CDR3, the DNA is TGTGCCAGCAGTTTGAACGGGCGGGAGGGGAACACCGGGGAGCTGTTTTTT.

This chain links TRBV28 with TRBJ2-7; D uncertain. The CDR3 is made up of 12 amino acids. Germline CDR1 and CDR2: MDHEN and SYDVKM. Trimming cost V 5 bases and J 3 bases, with 8 bases left between them. The DNA of the CDR3 is TGTGCCAGCAGTAAGAGCAGCTACGAGCAGTACGTC. It codes for CASSKSSYEQYV.

This clonotype was found a few times. CDR3 nucleotides: TGTGCCAGCAGCAGTATGATTGGTGAAAAGACCCAGTACTTC. Its translation: CASSSMIGEKTQYF. The chain links TRBV7-2 to TRBJ2-5; D is undetermined. Germline V gene sequence: CDR1 SGHTA, CDR2 FQGNSA. V shed 5 bases and J shed 6 bases, with 16 bases lying between them. The CDR3 loop spans 14 amino acids. Full variable domain (remainder filled in from reference TRBV7-2 and TRBJ2-5): GAGVSQSPSNKVTEKGKDVELRCDPISGHTALYWYRQSLGQGLEFLIYFQGNSAPDKSGLPSDRFSAERTGGSVSTLTIQRTQQEDSAVYLCASSSMIGEKTQYFGPGTRLLVL.

This clonotype was picked up a small number of times. This chain connects TRBV6-6 to TRBJ1-1; D is possibly TRBD1 (6 bases). The CDR3 has 13 amino acids. V was cut by 11 bases and J by 1 base, with 14 bases left in between. CDR1 and CDR2 (germline): MNHNY, SVGAGI (reference sequence). CDR3 in amino acids: CAGTQGTNTEAFF. CDR3 in DNA: TGTGCCGGAACCCAGGGGACGAACACTGAAGCTTTCTTT.

This rearrangement joins TRBV5-4 to TRBJ2-3; 7 bases map to TRBD1. CDR1 is SGHNT, CDR2 YYREEE, per germline (reference sequence). The length of the CDR3 is 15 residues. V dropped 4 bases and J dropped 2; count of bases not matched to a gene: 7. The CDR3: CASSLTGASTDTQYF. The CDR3 region has the DNA TGTGCCAGCAGCCTAACAGGGGCGTCCACAGATACGCAGTATTTT.

This clonotype was seen a few times. J is TRBJ2-5 and V is TRBV6-2 or TRBV6-3; 10 positions match TRBD2. V gave up 2 bases and J gave up 4 bases; unmatched junction bases: 13. CDR3 length: 18 residues. Per germline, CDR1 MNHEY and CDR2 SVGEGT. The CDR3 sequence: CASSYPGGQGTSVETQYF. The DNA of the CDR3 is TGTGCCAGCAGTTACCCGGGGGGGCAAGGGACTAGCGTAGAGACCCAGTACTTC.

This clonotype was recorded at least ten times. The V gene is TRBV2, the J gene TRBJ2-3, with D possibly matching TRBD2 (6 bases). Per the germline V gene, CDR1 is SNHLY and CDR2 is FYNNEI. This CDR3 spans 14 amino acids. Trimming took off 3 bases at V and 5 bases at J, with 12 bases between the two ends. In DNA, the CDR3 is TGTGCCAGCAGTGATCGGAGGGCGGAAGATACGCAGTATTTT. Translating gives CASSDRRAEDTQYF.

This chain links TRBV28 with TRBJ2-3; D might be TRBD1 or TRBD2, each matching 6 bases. The length of the CDR3 is 16 residues. V dropped 1 base and J dropped 0 bases, with 11 bases sitting between them. Germline V gene data show CDR1 as MDHEN and CDR2 as SYDVKM. In DNA, the CDR3 is TGTGCCAGCAGTTTATTTGGCGGGACAAGCACAGATACGCAGTATTTT. Translated: CASSLFGGTSTDTQYF. Drawing the rest from reference TRBV28 and TRBJ2-3, the complete variable domain is DVKVTQSSRYLVKRTGEKVFLECVQDMDHENMFWYRQDPGLGLRLIYFSYDVKMKEKGDIPEGYSVSREKKERFSLILESASTNQTSMYLCASSLFGGTSTDTQYFGPGTRLTVL.

Ten or more counts support this clonotype. V is TRBV2 and J is TRBJ1-4, with 7 bases fitting TRBD1. The CDR3 covers 18 residues. Per the germline V gene, CDR1 is SNHLY and CDR2 is FYNNEI. With V trimmed by 9 bases and J by 4 bases, 20 bases remained unmatched. DNA of the CDR3: TGTGCCAGTCTACCCGACAGGGTTCCTAATTTCGTTAATGAAAAACTGTTTTTT. It translates to CASLPDRVPNFVNEKLFF.

The chain couples TRBV7-9 to TRBJ2-7, with 8 bases fitting TRBD2. This CDR3 region has 14 residues. V gave up 4 bases and J gave up 5 bases; unmatched junction bases: 7. Germline loops: CDR1 SEHNR, CDR2 FQNEAQ (reference sequence). This chain's CDR3 is CASSSRGGSDEQYV. DNA of the CDR3: TGTGCCAGCAGCTCTCGGGGGGGTAGCGACGAGCAGTACGTC.

The chain couples TRBV11-2 to TRBJ2-7, with TRBD2 as a possible D gene (5 bases). Per the germline V gene, CDR1 is SGHAT and CDR2 is FQNNGV. This CDR3 region has 14 residues. Trimming took off 0 bases at V and 1 base at J, with 7 bases between the two ends. CDR3 DNA: TGTGCCAGCAGCTTAGAGCGGGCGTCCTACGAGCAGTACTTC. Its translation: CASSLERASYEQYF.

This clonotype was seen many times. The chain carries TRBV4-3 and TRBJ2-7; D is uncertain. V was shortened by 0 bases and J by 2 bases, with 8 bases between the two germline ends. Per the germline V gene, CDR1 is LGHNA and CDR2 is YSLEER. This CDR3 contains 14 residues. CDR3 in amino acids: CASSQETPTYEQYF. The CDR3, as DNA: TGCGCCAGCAGCCAAGAAACCCCTACCTACGAGCAGTACTTC.

This chain uses TRBV3-1 with TRBJ2-3; D unresolved. The J call may be mistaken, given a closer DNA end match to TRBJ1-5. This CDR3 region has 12 residues. Looked up from germline, CDR1 is LGHDT and CDR2 is YNNKEL (reference sequence). The CDR3 is CASSQVVDTQHF. CDR3 coding DNA: TGTGCCAGCAGCCAAGTGGTGGATACGCAGCATTTT.

There are many counts of this clonotype. The chain joins TRBV5-5 to TRBJ2-3; D is undetermined. Trimming took 3 bases from V and 0 from J, leaving 5 bases between them. This CDR3 region has 13 residues. Per germline, CDR1 SGHKS and CDR2 YYEKEE (reference sequence). The DNA of the CDR3 is TGTGCCAGCAGCTCTCTGAGCACAGATACGCAGTATTTT. The encoded protein is CASSSLSTDTQYF.

This clonotype was seen at least ten times. J is TRBJ1-2 and V is TRBV27, with D unresolved. The CDR3 length is 14 residues. V lost 6 bases, J lost 3 bases, and 14 bases lay in between. The germline CDR1 and CDR2 sequences are MNHEY and SMNVEV (reference sequence). In nucleotides, the CDR3 is TGTGCCAGCAGGCCGGTGGGCTGGCACTATGGCTACACCTTC. Translating gives CASRPVGWHYGYTF.

Only a few counts were recorded for this clonotype. The chain has TRBV7-2 and TRBJ2-5, with D maybe TRBD1 (5 bases). Trimming removed 2 bases from V and 2 bases from J, with 12 bases in between. The length of the CDR3 is 15 residues. Germline assignment: CDR1 SGHTA and CDR2 FQGNSA. This CDR3 reads CASSLTLDSQETQYF. CDR3 nucleotides: TGTGCCAGCAGCTTAACACTTGACAGTCAAGAGACCCAGTACTTC.